Listed below are T cell receptor beta chains from one sample, sequenced in a study of cytomegalovirus exposure and HLA in healthy donors. This table comes from immunoSEQ multiplex PCR, and its TCRdb copy is limited to in-frame clones, with some not included. The table has a few hundred thousand clones, 70% to 80% seen once. The specimen sequenced was PBMCs. The receptor set was obtained from a woman aged 25 to 45 in good health and CMV-seronegative. CDR3s include the opening cysteine and the closing phenylalanine or tryptophan. A D gene is named only where the DNA matches it firmly. Size is omitted from some rows. Given values are once, few, many or a class for expanded clones.

TRBV7-9	.	once	TRBJ1-1	CSSRGGGGRGTEAFF	TGTTCCAGCCGGGGGGGAGGGGGGAGAGGGACTGAAGCTTTCTTT
TRBV5-1	.	.	TRBJ2-2	CASSSGGTGELFF	TGCGCCAGCAGCTCCGGAGGCACCGGGGAGCTGTTTTTT
TRBV27	.	few	TRBJ1-3	CASSLGGSGNTIYF	TGTGCCAGCAGTTTAGGAGGGTCTGGAAACACCATATATTTT
TRBV7-9	TRBD2	.	TRBJ2-4	CASSLSGGAGSKNIQYF	TGTGCCAGCAGTCTTAGCGGGGGGGCCGGGTCCAAAAACATTCAGTACTTC
TRBV5-1	.	.	TRBJ1-1	CASSLAPQLNTEAFF	TGCGCCAGCAGCTTGGCCCCCCAGTTGAACACTGAAGCTTTCTTT
TRBV5-1	TRBD1	.	TRBJ1-4	CASSLQPGGYEKLFF	TGCGCCAGCAGCTTGCAACCAGGGGGCTATGAAAAACTGTTTTTT
TRBV11-2	TRBD1	.	TRBJ2-7	CASSQTGHDEQYF	TGTGCCAGCAGCCAGACAGGGCATGACGAGCAGTACTTC
TRBV5-5	.	.	TRBJ2-7	CASSWGRTGGIYEQYF	TGTGCCAGCAGCTGGGGGAGGACAGGAGGAATCTACGAGCAGTACTTC
TRBV13	TRBD2	.	TRBJ2-7	CASSPRGEGRHPSGRSYEQYF	TGTGCCAGCAGCCCGAGAGGGGAAGGACGCCATCCTAGCGGGAGATCCTACGAGCAGTACTTC
TRBV5-4	.	.	TRBJ2-1	CASSLTSERFF	TGTGCCAGCAGCTTGACTAGTGAGCGGTTCTTC
TRBV9	.	.	TRBJ1-2	CASSAPGWDGYTF	TGTGCCAGCAGCGCACCAGGGTGGGATGGCTACACCTTC
TRBV11-2	TRBD1	.	TRBJ1-2	CASSFQTGLSNYGYTF	TGTGCCAGCAGCTTCCAGACAGGGCTCTCTAACTATGGCTACACCTTC
TRBV9	.	few	TRBJ2-7	CASSVREGGGYEQYF	TGTGCCAGCAGCGTACGAGAGGGGGGGGGCTACGAGCAGTACTTC